The T cell receptor beta chain under discussion was sequenced for a study of identical twins. Whole-study results and caveats: Alpha sequences that were out-of-frame and twin-shared showed an excess of low generation probability. Whereas memory repertoires showed no such difference, abundant cord blood beta clonotypes carried fewer insertions.

As for this clonotype: Its cognate antigen is unknown.

The CDR3 is made up of 16 amino acids. The ends were cut back, 3 bases at V and 2 bases at J, with 17 bases in the middle. The V gene's germline CDR1 is SGHRS and CDR2 YFSETQ. One entry per CDR3 protein, called by TCRdb with MiXCR from the 5' RACE reads. Seen here are about 390,000 distinct CDR3 sequences, roughly 9% observed once, and the top ten hold 8.5% to 10%. Specimen: naive T cells sorted from blood. This chain joins TRBV5-1 and TRBJ2-5; TRBD2 might be the D (6 bases). This clonotype originated in a woman between 50 and 59 years old in good health. The CDR3 DNA is TGCGCCAGCAGCTCAGGACTACTGACCAATCAAGAGACCCAGTACTTC. This encodes CASSSGLLTNQETQYF.